The next 18 T cell receptor beta chains were all read from a single sample in a study of naive CD8 T cells in extremely preterm neonates. Preterm samples came from extremely preterm deliveries at about 22-28 weeks. Findings of the study overall: Preterm infants showed shorter CDR3s, fewer N additions and less trimming than older groups.

Sequencing was performed with immunoSEQ multiplex PCR; in TCRdb, only in-frame clones are kept and a portion is missing. The sample yields 20,000 to 30,000 clones, 88% seen once. These TCRs' antigens remain unknown. The specimen was naive CD8+ T cells from cord blood. The source is a boy who was born preterm.

The V and J genes are TRBV7-9 and TRBJ2-3; 10 bases agree with TRBD2. This CDR3 comprises 16 residues. The V segment lost 5 bases and the J segment 0 bases; nucleotides outside the gene matches: 5. Germline CDR1 reads SEHNR; CDR2 reads FQNEAQ (reference sequence). CDR3 loop: CASSPLAGDSTDTQYF. CDR3 nucleotide sequence: TGTGCCAGCAGCCCCCTAGCGGGGGATAGCACAGATACGCAGTATTTT.

The genes are TRBV19 and TRBJ1-1, with D unclear. Germline V gene sequence: CDR1 LNHDA, CDR2 SQIVND (reference sequence). The CDR3 sequence is 14 residues long. The V end lost 6 bases, the J end lost 0 bases, and 11 bases lay between the germline ends. In DNA, the CDR3 is TGTGCCAGTAGCCTTCCCGACATGAACACTGAAGCTTTCTTT. Protein product: CASSLPDMNTEAFF. The variable domain in full, with the rest retrieved from reference TRBV19 and TRBJ1-1, is DGGITQSPKYLFRKEGQNVTLSCEQNLNHDAMYWYRQDPGQGLRLIYYSQIVNDFQKGDIAEGYSVSREKKESFPLTVTSAQKNPTAFYLCASSLPDMNTEAFFGQGTRLTVV.

The rearrangement links TRBV5-1 to TRBJ1-1; D is uncertain. The CDR3 runs 14 residues. Germline-derived CDR1 and CDR2 are SGHRS and YFSETQ. V was clipped by 0 bases and J by 5 bases, with 11 bases between them. CDR3 sequence reads: CASSLARDGTEAFF. Here the CDR3 DNA reads TGCGCCAGCAGCTTGGCAAGGGATGGGACTGAAGCTTTCTTT.

The CDR3 DNA reads TGTGCCAGCAGTGACGCGGCTAGCGGGGGTCTGTGGGAGACCCAGTACTTC. Translating it yields CASSDAASGGLWETQYF. The chain links TRBV6-1 to TRBJ2-5, with 10 bases identical to TRBD2. The CDR3 extends over 17 amino acids. Trimming at V came to 3 bases and at J to 5 bases, leaving 12 bases not matched to a gene. Germline V gene sequence: CDR1 MNHNS, CDR2 SASEGT.

The V and J genes are TRBV4-1 and TRBJ1-5; 10 bases line up with TRBD1. V trimming: 4 bases; J trimming: 7 bases; junction bases outside the gene matches: 1. Germline V gives CDR1 MGHRA, CDR2 YSYEKL. The CDR3 spans 13 residues. The chain's CDR3 is CASSPGQGQPQHF. The DNA for the CDR3 is TGCGCCAGCAGCCCGGGACAGGGGCAGCCCCAGCATTTT.

This clone has more than one count but fewer than ten. Different DNA sequences within this sample yield the same CDR3. This chain joins TRBV6-5 and TRBJ1-5; 8 bases agree with TRBD1. Germline V CDR1 and CDR2: MNHEY, SVGAGI. The CDR3 consists of 15 residues. The trim removed 0 bases at V and 2 bases at J, leaving 0 bases unmatched. The DNA for the CDR3 is TGTGCCAGCAGTTACTCGACAGGGGGCAATCAGCCCCAGCATTTT. It is translated as CASSYSTGGNQPQHF.

Here the CDR3 DNA reads TGTGCCAGCAGCCCCCCAGGGGTCGATAATGAAAAACTGTTTTTT. Translated: CASSPPGVDNEKLFF. This chain links TRBV14 with TRBJ1-4; TRBD1 might be the D (6 bases). V was trimmed by 4 bases and J by 4 bases, leaving 13 bases between them. The CDR3 length is 15 residues. The germline gives CDR1 SGHDN, CDR2 FVKESK.

The chain recombines TRBV7-9 with TRBJ2-7; D unclear. V was shortened by 5 bases and J by 2 bases, with 4 bases between the two germline ends. This CDR3 has 11 amino acids. CDR1 and CDR2 from the germline V gene are SEHNR and FQNEAQ (reference sequence). CDR3 loop: CASSATYEQYF. The CDR3 nucleotides are TGTGCCAGCAGCGCGACCTACGAGCAGTACTTC.

There are a few counts of this clone. Other DNA sequences of this sample code for an identical CDR3. The rearrangement links TRBV27 to TRBJ1-2, with a possible D match to TRBD1 (5 bases). This CDR3 comprises 12 residues. V was trimmed by 4 bases and J by 4 bases, leaving 7 bases between them. CDR1 is MNHEY, CDR2 SMNVEV, per germline (reference sequence). The CDR3 protein is CASSSRGYGYTF. CDR3 DNA: TGTGCCAGCAGTTCGAGGGGCTATGGCTACACCTTC.

The chain is built from TRBV30 and TRBJ2-3, with D tentatively TRBD1 or TRBD2 (5 bases each). The germline V gene encodes CDR1 GTSNPN and CDR2 SVGIG (reference sequence). Trimming cost V 8 bases and J 2 bases, with 11 bases left between them. The CDR3 is 12 residues long. The CDR3 is CAGWDHTDTQYF. In DNA, the CDR3 is TGTGCCGGGTGGGACCACACAGATACGCAGTATTTT.

The V call is TRBV9, the J call TRBJ1-1; maybe TRBD1 (5 bases). Per germline, CDR1 SGDLS and CDR2 YYNGEE. CDR3 length: 16 residues. Trimming took off 0 bases at V and 1 base at J, with 13 bases between the two ends. The CDR3 nucleotides are TGTGCCAGCAGCGTAGCTACAGGCAGGGAGAACACTGAAGCTTTCTTT. Its translation: CASSVATGRENTEAFF.

The chain carries TRBV19 and TRBJ2-3; D not certain. Per germline, CDR1 LNHDA and CDR2 SQIVND (reference sequence). V was cut by 3 bases and J by 2 bases, with 9 bases left in between. The CDR3 covers 14 residues. For the CDR3, the DNA is TGTGCCAGTAGTATTCTAGGGATCACAGATACGCAGTATTTT. It codes for CASSILGITDTQYF.

The J gene is TRBJ1-4, the V gene TRBV4-1, with 9 positions matching TRBD1. CDR1 is MGHRA, CDR2 YSYEKL, per germline. V shed 3 bases and J 8 bases; nucleotides not matched to a gene: 7. The CDR3 length is 15 residues. CDR3 bases: TGCGCCAGCAGCCATGCCGGGACAGGGCTCGAAAAACTGTTTTTT. It specifies CASSHAGTGLEKLFF.

The CDR3, as DNA: TGTGCCAGCAGCCAAGACAGGGGGAATCAGCCCCAGCATTTT. Translated: CASSQDRGNQPQHF. The rearrangement uses TRBV14 and TRBJ1-5; 7 bases are shared with TRBD1. Trimming removed 0 bases from V and 4 bases from J; junction bases left unmatched: 0. CDR3 length equals 14 residues. CDR1 and CDR2 (germline): SGHDN, FVKESK.

The chain joins TRBV19 to TRBJ1-2; D is unclear. Germline-derived CDR1 and CDR2 are LNHDA and SQIVND (reference sequence). Between the trimmed V and J ends, which lost 5 bases and 1 base, there was a span of 8 bases. CDR3 size: 13 residues. CDR3: CASSLGSNYGYTF. The CDR3 nucleotides are TGTGCCAGTAGTTTAGGCAGTAACTATGGCTACACCTTC.

The gene calls are TRBV9 and TRBJ1-2; a possible D gene is TRBD1 (6 bases). Per the germline V gene, CDR1 is SGDLS and CDR2 is YYNGEE. The ends were cut back, 0 bases at V and 0 bases at J, with 6 bases in the middle. CDR3 length equals 14 residues. The CDR3 loop reads CASSVGTANYGYTF. Here the CDR3 DNA reads TGTGCCAGCAGCGTAGGGACAGCTAACTATGGCTACACCTTC.

The chain recombines TRBV10-2 with TRBJ2-7, with D tentatively TRBD2 (5 bases). The CDR3 is made up of 13 amino acids. The V end lost 2 bases, the J end lost 0 bases, and 5 bases lay between the germline ends. Germline-derived CDR1 and CDR2 are WSHSY and SAAADI. The CDR3 loop reads CASSETSSYEQYF. The CDR3 bases are TGCGCCAGCAGTGAGACTAGCTCCTACGAGCAGTACTTC.

The CDR3 region has the DNA TGCGCCAGCAGCTTGGAACAGGGGGCAGGTGGCTACACCTTC. It codes for CASSLEQGAGGYTF. The V and J genes are TRBV5-1 and TRBJ1-2; TRBD1 agrees at 9 bases. The CDR3 runs to 14 residues. CDR1 is SGHRS and CDR2 is YFSETQ in the germline V gene. The V gene end was trimmed by 0 bases and the J gene end by 7 bases; junction bases not matched to a gene: 4.